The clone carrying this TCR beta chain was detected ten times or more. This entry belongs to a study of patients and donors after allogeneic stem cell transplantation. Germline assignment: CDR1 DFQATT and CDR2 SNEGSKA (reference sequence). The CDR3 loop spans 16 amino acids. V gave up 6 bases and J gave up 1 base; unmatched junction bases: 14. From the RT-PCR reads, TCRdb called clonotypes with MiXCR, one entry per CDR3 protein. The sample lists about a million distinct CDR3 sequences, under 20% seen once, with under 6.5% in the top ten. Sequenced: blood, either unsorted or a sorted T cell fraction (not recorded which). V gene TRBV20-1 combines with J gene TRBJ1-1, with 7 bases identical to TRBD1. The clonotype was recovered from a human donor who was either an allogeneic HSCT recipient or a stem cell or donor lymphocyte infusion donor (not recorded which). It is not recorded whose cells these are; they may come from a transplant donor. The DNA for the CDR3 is TGCAGTGCCACCGACCCGCCAGGGACAGAGAACACTGAAGCTTTCTTT. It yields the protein CSATDPPGTENTEAFF.